The source of this T cell receptor (beta chain) is a study of blood T cell repertoires in COVID-19. About the study: The analysed material was cDNA or gDNA that came from T cells, B-cell-depleted T cells, or PBMCs.

Trimming took off 2 bases at V and 8 bases at J, with 11 bases between the two ends. The CDR3 contains 13 residues. The germline V gene has CDR1 SGHKS and CDR2 YYEKEE (reference sequence). The data were produced by immunoSEQ multiplex PCR, yet TCRdb's version contains in-frame clones alone and is incomplete. This table has fewer than 300,000 clones, over 75% appearing once. Material for sequencing was peripheral blood. The chain joins TRBV5-5 to TRBJ1-3; D is unresolved. The receptor was derived from a human donor in a cohort sampled during active COVID-19. CDR3 nucleotides: TGTGCCAGCAGCTTTTCCGAGGGATACACCATATATTTT. This encodes CASSFSEGYTIYF.